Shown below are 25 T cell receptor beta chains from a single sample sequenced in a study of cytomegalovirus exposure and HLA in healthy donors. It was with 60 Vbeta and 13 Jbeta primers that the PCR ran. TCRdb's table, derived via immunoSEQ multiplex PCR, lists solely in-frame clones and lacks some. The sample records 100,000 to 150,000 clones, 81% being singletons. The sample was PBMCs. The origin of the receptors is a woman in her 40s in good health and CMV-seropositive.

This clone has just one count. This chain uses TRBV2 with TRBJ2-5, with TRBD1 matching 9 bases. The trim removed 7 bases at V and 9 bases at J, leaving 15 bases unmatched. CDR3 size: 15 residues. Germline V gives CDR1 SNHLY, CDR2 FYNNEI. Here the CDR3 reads CASTGVGQGNWPQYF. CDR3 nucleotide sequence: TGTGCCAGCACCGGGGTGGGACAGGGAAATTGGCCCCAGTACTTC.

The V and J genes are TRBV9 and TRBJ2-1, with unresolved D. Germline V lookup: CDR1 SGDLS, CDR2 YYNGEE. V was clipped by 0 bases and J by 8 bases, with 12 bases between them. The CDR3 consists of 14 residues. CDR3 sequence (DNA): TGTGCCAGCAGCGTAGGGCCAGGTTCGGATGAGCAGTTCTTC. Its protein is CASSVGPGSDEQFF.

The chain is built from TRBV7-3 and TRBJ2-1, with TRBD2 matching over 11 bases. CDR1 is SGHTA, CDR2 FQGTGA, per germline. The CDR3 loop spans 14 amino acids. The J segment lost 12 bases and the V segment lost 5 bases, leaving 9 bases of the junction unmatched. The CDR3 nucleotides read TGTGCCAGCAGCCCCGGGACTAGCGGCCTAGGGCAGTTCTTC. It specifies CASSPGTSGLGQFF.

The CDR3 DNA follows: TGTGCCAGCAACAACAGACAGGAATCGAACACTGAAGCTTTCTTT. Amino acids: CASNNRQESNTEAFF. The genes are TRBV6-6 and TRBJ1-1; TRBD1 is a possible D gene (6 bases). V was clipped by 7 bases and J by 1 base, with 16 bases between them. The CDR3 spans 15 residues. Germline V lookup: CDR1 MNHNY, CDR2 SVGAGI (reference sequence).

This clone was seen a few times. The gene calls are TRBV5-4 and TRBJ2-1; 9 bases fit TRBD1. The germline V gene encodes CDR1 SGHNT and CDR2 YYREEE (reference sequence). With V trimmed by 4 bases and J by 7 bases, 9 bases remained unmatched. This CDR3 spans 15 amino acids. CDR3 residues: CASSPWDRVLNEQFF. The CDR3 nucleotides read TGTGCCAGCAGCCCCTGGGACAGGGTTCTGAATGAGCAGTTCTTC.

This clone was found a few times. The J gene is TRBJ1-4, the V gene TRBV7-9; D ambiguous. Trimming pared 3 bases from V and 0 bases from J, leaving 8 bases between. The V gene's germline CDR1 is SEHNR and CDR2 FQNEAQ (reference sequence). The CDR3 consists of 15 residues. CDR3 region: CASSFGLSTNEKLFF. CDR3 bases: TGTGCCAGCAGCTTCGGACTCTCAACTAATGAAAAACTGTTTTTT.

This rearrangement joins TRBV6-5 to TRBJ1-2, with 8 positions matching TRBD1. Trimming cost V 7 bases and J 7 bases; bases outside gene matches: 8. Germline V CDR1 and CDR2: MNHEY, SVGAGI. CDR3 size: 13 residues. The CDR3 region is CASTTSQGGGYTF. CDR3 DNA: TGTGCCAGCACCACGTCACAGGGGGGTGGCTACACCTTC.

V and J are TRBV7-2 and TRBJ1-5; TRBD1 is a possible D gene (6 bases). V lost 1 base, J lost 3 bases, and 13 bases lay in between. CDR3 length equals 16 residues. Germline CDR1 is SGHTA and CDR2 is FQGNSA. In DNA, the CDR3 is TGTGCCAGCAGCTTAGAAGGGGGTGGTGTCAATCAGCCCCAGCATTTT. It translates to CASSLEGGGVNQPQHF.

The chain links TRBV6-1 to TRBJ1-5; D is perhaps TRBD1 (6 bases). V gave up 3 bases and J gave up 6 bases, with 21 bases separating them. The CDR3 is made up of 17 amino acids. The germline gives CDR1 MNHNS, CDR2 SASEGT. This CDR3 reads CASSDSNSGTRSQPQHF. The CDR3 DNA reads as TGTGCCAGCAGTGATTCCAACTCCGGGACAAGGAGTCAGCCCCAGCATTTT.

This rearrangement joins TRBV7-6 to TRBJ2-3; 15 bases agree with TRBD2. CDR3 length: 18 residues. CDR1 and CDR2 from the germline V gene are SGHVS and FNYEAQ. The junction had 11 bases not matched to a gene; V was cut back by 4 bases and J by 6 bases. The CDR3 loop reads CASSSGLAGGPGLDTQYF. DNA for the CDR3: TGTGCCAGCAGCTCCGGACTAGCGGGAGGGCCGGGGTTGGATACGCAGTATTTT.

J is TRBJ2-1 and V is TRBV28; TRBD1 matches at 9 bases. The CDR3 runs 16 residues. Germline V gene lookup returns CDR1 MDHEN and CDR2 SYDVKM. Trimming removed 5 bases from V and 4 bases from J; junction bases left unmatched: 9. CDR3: CASSKWTGARYNEQFF. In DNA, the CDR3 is TGTGCCAGCAGTAAATGGACAGGGGCTCGGTACAATGAGCAGTTCTTC. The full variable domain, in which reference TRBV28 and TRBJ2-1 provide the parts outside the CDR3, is DVKVTQSSRYLVKRTGEKVFLECVQDMDHENMFWYRQDPGLGLRLIYFSYDVKMKEKGDIPEGYSVSREKKERFSLILESASTNQTSMYLCASSKWTGARYNEQFFGPGTRLTVL.

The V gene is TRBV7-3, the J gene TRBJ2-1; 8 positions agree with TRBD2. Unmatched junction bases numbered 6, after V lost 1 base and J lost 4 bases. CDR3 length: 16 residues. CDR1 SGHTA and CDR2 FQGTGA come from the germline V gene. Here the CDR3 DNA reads TGTGCCAGCAGCTTAATAGTTCCTAGCGGGTACAATGAGCAGTTCTTC. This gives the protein CASSLIVPSGYNEQFF.

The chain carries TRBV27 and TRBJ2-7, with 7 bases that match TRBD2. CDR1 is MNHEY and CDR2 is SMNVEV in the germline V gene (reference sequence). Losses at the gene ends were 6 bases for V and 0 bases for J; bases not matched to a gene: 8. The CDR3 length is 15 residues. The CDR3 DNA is TGTGCCAGCAGCCTTACGGGAGGTTCCTCCTACGAGCAGTACTTC. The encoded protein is CASSLTGGSSYEQYF.

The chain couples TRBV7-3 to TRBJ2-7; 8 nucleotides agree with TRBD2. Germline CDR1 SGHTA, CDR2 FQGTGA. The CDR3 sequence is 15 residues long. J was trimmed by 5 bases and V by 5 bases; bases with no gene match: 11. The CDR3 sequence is CASSPNGGVLDEQYF. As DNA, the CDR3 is TGTGCCAGCAGCCCCAACGGGGGGGTGCTAGACGAGCAGTACTTC.

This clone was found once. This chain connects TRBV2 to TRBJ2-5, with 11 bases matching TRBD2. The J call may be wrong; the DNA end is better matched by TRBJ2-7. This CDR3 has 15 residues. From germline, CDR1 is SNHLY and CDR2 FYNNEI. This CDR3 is CASSEEGTSGYEQYF. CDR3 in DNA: TGTGCCAGCAGTGAAGAAGGGACTAGCGGATACGAGCAGTACTTC.

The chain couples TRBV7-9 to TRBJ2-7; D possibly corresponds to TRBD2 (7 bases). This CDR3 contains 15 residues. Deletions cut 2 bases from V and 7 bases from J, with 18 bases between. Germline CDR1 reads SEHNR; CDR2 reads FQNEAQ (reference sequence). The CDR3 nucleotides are TGTGCCAGCAGCTTATGGCGTAGGGGGGGTCAAGAGCAGTACTTC. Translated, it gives CASSLWRRGGQEQYF. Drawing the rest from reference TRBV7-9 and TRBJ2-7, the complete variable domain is DTGVSQNPRHKITKRGQNVTFRCDPISEHNRLYWYRQTLGQGPEFLTYFQNEAQLEKSRLLSDRFSAERPKGSFSTLEIQRTEQGDSAMYLCASSLWRRGGQEQYFGPGTRLTVT.

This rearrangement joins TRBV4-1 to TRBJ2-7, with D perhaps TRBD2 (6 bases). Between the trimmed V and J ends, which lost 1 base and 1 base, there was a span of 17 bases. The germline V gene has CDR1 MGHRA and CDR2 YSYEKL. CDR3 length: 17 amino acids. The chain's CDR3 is CASSQAFIGTRSYEQYF. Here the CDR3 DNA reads TGCGCCAGCAGCCAAGCATTTATCGGGACTCGGTCCTACGAGCAGTACTTC.

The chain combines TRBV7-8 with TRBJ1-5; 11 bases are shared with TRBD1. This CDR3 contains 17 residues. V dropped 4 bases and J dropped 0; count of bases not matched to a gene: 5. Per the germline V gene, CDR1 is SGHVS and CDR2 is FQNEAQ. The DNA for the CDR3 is TGTGCCAGCAGCTGGACAGGGGGCGTTGGTAGCAATCAGCCCCAGCATTTT. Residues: CASSWTGGVGSNQPQHF.

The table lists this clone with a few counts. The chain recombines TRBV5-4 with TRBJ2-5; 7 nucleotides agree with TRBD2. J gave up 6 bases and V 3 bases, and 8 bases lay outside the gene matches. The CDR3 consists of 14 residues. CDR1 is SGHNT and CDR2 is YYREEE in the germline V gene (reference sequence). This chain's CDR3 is CASSSAGETKTQYF. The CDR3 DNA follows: TGTGCCAGCAGCTCTGCGGGGGAGACGAAGACCCAGTACTTC.

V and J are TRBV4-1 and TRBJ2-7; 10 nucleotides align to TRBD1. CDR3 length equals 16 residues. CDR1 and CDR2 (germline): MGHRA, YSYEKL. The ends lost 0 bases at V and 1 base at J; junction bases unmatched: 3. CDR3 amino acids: CASSQEPGQGSYEQYF. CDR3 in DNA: TGCGCCAGCAGCCAAGAACCGGGACAGGGGTCCTACGAGCAGTACTTC.

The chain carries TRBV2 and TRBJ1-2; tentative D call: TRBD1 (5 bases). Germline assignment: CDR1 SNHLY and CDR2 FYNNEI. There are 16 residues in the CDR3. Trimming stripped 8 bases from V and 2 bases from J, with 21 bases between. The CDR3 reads CASCLLRGGTNYGYTF. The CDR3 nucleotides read TGTGCCAGCTGCCTTTTACGGGGGGGTACGAACTATGGCTACACCTTC.

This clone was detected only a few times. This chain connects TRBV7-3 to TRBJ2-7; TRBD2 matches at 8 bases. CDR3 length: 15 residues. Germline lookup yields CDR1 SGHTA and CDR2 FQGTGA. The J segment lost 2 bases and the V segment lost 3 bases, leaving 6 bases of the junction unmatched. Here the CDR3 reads CASSFLAGNTYEQYF. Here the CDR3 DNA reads TGTGCCAGCAGCTTTCTAGCGGGTAATACCTACGAGCAGTACTTC.

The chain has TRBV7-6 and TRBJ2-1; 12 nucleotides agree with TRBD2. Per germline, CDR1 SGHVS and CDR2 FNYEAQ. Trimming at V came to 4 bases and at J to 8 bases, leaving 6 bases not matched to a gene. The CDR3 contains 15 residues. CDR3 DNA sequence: TGTGCCAGCAGCTGGACTAGCGGGATGGGGGATGAGCAGTTCTTC. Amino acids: CASSWTSGMGDEQFF.

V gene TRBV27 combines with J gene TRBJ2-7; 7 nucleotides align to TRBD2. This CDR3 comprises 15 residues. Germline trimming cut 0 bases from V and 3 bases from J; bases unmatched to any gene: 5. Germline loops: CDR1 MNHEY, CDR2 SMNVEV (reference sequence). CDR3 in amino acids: CASSLSAGLYYEQYF. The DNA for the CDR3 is TGTGCCAGCAGTTTATCGGCGGGACTATACTACGAGCAGTACTTC.

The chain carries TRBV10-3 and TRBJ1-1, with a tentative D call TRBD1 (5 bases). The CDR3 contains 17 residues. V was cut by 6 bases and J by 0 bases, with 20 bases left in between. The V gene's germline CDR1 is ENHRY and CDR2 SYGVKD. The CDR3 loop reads CAISQNLLGRMNTEAFF. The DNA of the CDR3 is TGTGCCATCAGCCAAAACCTACTGGGGCGGATGAACACTGAAGCTTTCTTT.